Listed below are T cell receptor beta chains from one sample, sequenced in a study of yellow fever vaccine responses in identical twins. TCRdb reprocessed the RT-PCR reads via MiXCR and lists one record per CDR3 protein. The sample has about 18,000 distinct CDR3 sequences, approximately 60% seen once. Sample: T cells from blood (PBMCs), unsorted or a sorted subset (not recorded which), taken before or after yellow fever vaccination (not recorded which). The receptors shown here come from a woman aged 18-30 years who received the yellow fever vaccine. Both conserved end residues are part of each CDR3. The D gene is left open where the match is weak. Some rows mark clone size as missing; the rest say once, few, many or name a class of expanded clone.

size	V	D	J	CDR3	DNA
-	TRBV7-9	-	TRBJ2-3	CASSFRGDSWAGTDTQYF	TGTGCCAGCAGCTTCAGAGGGGACTCCTGGGCTGGCACAGATACGCAGTATTTT
-	TRBV29-1	-	TRBJ1-1	CSGGQMNTEAFF	TGCAGCGGCGGACAGATGAACACTGAAGCTTTCTTT
-	TRBV2	-	TRBJ2-1	CARSGYNEQFF	TGTGCCAGAAGTGGATACAATGAGCAGTTCTTC
-	TRBV3-1	-	TRBJ1-5	CASSQDQMTPQHF	TGTGCCAGCAGCCAAGATCAGATGACGCCCCAGCATTTT
-	TRBV20-1	-	TRBJ2-7	CSAVPGRIYYEQYF	TGCAGTGCTGTCCCGGGACGGATATACTACGAGCAGTACTTC
-	TRBV6-1	TRBD2	TRBJ2-2	CASRSPGLDTGELFF	TGTGCCAGCAGATCACCGGGACTAGACACCGGGGAGCTGTTTTTT
-	TRBV12-3/TRBV12-4	TRBD2	TRBJ2-3	CAFRGESTDTQYF	TGTGCCTTCCGGGGGGAAAGCACAGATACGCAGTATTTT
-	TRBV5-1	-	TRBJ2-1	CASSLGGGGTNEQFF	TGCGCCAGCAGCCTGGGGGGCGGGGGCACTAATGAGCAGTTCTTC
-	TRBV19	TRBD1	TRBJ2-2	CASSSVPKTGGHTGELFF	TGTGCCAGTAGTTCCGTTCCGAAAACAGGGGGTCACACCGGGGAGCTGTTTTTT
-	TRBV24-1	-	TRBJ2-3	CATRGDFGTQYF	TGTGCCACCAGGGGGGACTTTGGTACGCAGTATTTT
-	TRBV29-1	-	TRBJ1-1	CSAYSPGRPEAFF	TGCAGCGCTTATTCCCCGGGGCGCCCCGAAGCTTTCTTT
-	TRBV3-1	-	TRBJ1-5	CASSQAGSNQPQHF	TGTGCCAGCAGCCAGGCAGGGAGCAATCAGCCCCAGCATTTT
-	TRBV15	-	TRBJ2-3	CATSPDTVGTQYF	TGTGCCACCAGCCCCGACACAGTTGGTACGCAGTATTTT
-	TRBV20-1	-	TRBJ2-3	CSAISAMGTDTQYF	TGCAGTGCCATCTCAGCGATGGGCACAGATACGCAGTATTTT
few	TRBV12-3/TRBV12-4	-	TRBJ2-5	CASSLRVVAGHQETQYF	TGTGCCAGCAGTTTACGGGTGGTCGCAGGGCACCAAGAGACCCAGTACTTC
-	TRBV7-9	-	TRBJ1-1	CASSSYTAGTEAFF	TGTGCCAGCAGCTCGTACACAGCTGGCACTGAAGCTTTCTTT
-	TRBV4-1	TRBD2	TRBJ2-3	CASSQDGEGDTQYF	TGCGCCAGCAGCCAAGATGGGGAGGGGGATACGCAGTATTTT
-	TRBV5-4	-	TRBJ1-2	CASSLGRIANYGYTF	TGTGCCAGCAGCTTGGGCAGGATAGCTAACTATGGCTACACCTTC
-	TRBV18	TRBD1	TRBJ1-2	CATSRDSLAYTF	TGTGCCACCTCCCGGGACAGCCTGGCCTACACCTTC
few	TRBV12-3/TRBV12-4	-	TRBJ1-5	CASSLEGKSQPQHF	TGTGCCAGCAGTTTAGAGGGGAAATCTCAGCCCCAGCATTTT
few	TRBV11-1	-	TRBJ1-1	CASSQNGFGAFF	TGTGCCAGCAGCCAGAATGGGTTCGGAGCTTTCTTT
medium-sized	TRBV27	TRBD2	TRBJ2-1	CASSFSGSGSYNEQFF	TGTGCCAGCAGTTTTAGCGGGAGCGGATCCTACAATGAGCAGTTCTTC
few	TRBV20-1	TRBD1	TRBJ2-5	CSATDRGGETQYF	TGCAGTGCTACCGACAGGGGAGGAGAGACCCAGTACTTC
-	TRBV5-1	TRBD2	TRBJ2-1	CASSMGLAGEYEQFF	TGCGCCAGCAGCATGGGACTAGCGGGGGAATATGAGCAGTTCTTC
-	TRBV4-3	-	TRBJ2-1	CASSRAESSYNEQFF	TGCGCCAGCAGCCGAGCGGAAAGCTCCTACAATGAGCAGTTCTTC
-	TRBV18	-	TRBJ1-3	CASSPPEGVGGNTIYF	TGTGCCAGCTCACCACCGGAGGGGGTCGGTGGAAACACCATATATTTT
-	TRBV25-1	-	TRBJ2-3	CASSEVGERADTQYF	TGTGCCAGCAGTGAGGTGGGGGAGCGAGCAGATACGCAGTATTTT
-	TRBV4-2	TRBD2	TRBJ2-7	CASSQDRGGASYEQYF	TGTGCCAGCAGCCAAGATCGGGGAGGGGCTTCCTACGAGCAGTACTTC
few	TRBV28	TRBD1	TRBJ1-2	CATNAPTGEGYGYTF	TGTGCCACTAACGCACCGACAGGGGAGGGCTATGGCTACACCTTC
few	TRBV29-1	TRBD1	TRBJ1-1	CSVEGTVDNTEAFF	TGCAGCGTTGAGGGGACAGTTGATAACACTGAAGCTTTCTTT
-	TRBV5-6	-	TRBJ1-1	CASRGGMNTEAFF	TGTGCCAGCAGAGGGGGAATGAACACTGAAGCTTTCTTT
-	TRBV5-1	TRBD1	TRBJ1-1	CASSSAGTGDTEAFF	TGCGCCAGCAGCTCTGCCGGGACAGGGGACACTGAAGCTTTCTTT
-	TRBV29-1	-	TRBJ1-3	CSVVGISGNTIYF	TGCAGCGTCGTGGGAATCTCTGGAAACACCATATATTTT
once	TRBV20-1	-	TRBJ2-3	CSARGSTDTQYF	TGCAGTGCCCGCGGGAGCACAGATACGCAGTATTTT
-	TRBV29-1	-	TRBJ2-1	CSVEEPSGDEQFF	TGCAGCGTTGAAGAACCGTCTGGCGATGAGCAGTTCTTC
-	TRBV11-1	TRBD2	TRBJ2-5	CASSLAGEIKTQYF	TGTGCCAGCAGCCTAGCGGGAGAAATAAAGACCCAGTACTTC
-	TRBV20-1	TRBD2	TRBJ2-3	CSASGGLAGGTDTQYF	TGCAGTGCTAGTGGAGGACTAGCGGGAGGCACAGATACGCAGTATTTT
-	TRBV19	TRBD1	TRBJ1-2	CASSGQGDYGYTF	TGTGCCAGTAGTGGACAGGGAGACTATGGCTACACCTTC
-	TRBV2	-	TRBJ1-1	CASSAGPNTEAFF	TGTGCCAGCAGTGCAGGACCGAACACTGAAGCTTTCTTT
-	TRBV2	-	TRBJ2-1	CASSSGFEQFF	TGTGCCAGCAGTTCTGGGTTTGAGCAGTTCTTC
-	TRBV27	-	TRBJ2-1	CASSLSGGAGANEQFF	TGTGCCAGCAGTTTATCTGGCGGCGCGGGTGCAAATGAGCAGTTCTTC
-	TRBV6-1	TRBD1	TRBJ2-3	CASSAGQGSGTQYF	TGTGCCAGCAGTGCGGGACAGGGTAGTGGTACGCAGTATTTT
-	TRBV15	-	TRBJ1-5	CATSRDPNQPQHF	TGTGCCACCAGCAGAGATCCCAATCAGCCCCAGCATTTT